A single sample gave rise to the 8 T cell receptor beta chains below, sequenced in a study of blood T cells in healthy people across ages. A second PCR, run for about 6 to 11 cycles, used a sample-barcoded 5' primer plus a J-beta primer mix. MiXCR, run by TCRdb on the 5' RACE reads, gives a single entry per CDR3 protein. The sample lists 1,500,000 or so distinct CDR3 sequences; around 59% were seen once. The sample consisted of blood. Receptors originate from a man between 18 and 35 years old in good health.

The rearrangement joins TRBV4-3 to TRBJ2-3; the D gene is possibly TRBD1 (5 bases). In germline, CDR1 is LGHNA, CDR2 YSLEER. Trimming cost V 5 bases and J 7 bases, with 16 bases left between them. This CDR3 comprises 14 residues. The CDR3 coding sequence is TGCGCCAGCAGCAATGCTGTAGGACAATATACGCAGTATTTT. It codes for CASSNAVGQYTQYF.

The V gene is TRBV28, the J gene TRBJ2-7, with 10 bases aligning to TRBD1. V shed 2 bases and J 5 bases; nucleotides not matched to a gene: 0. Germline V gene data show CDR1 as MDHEN and CDR2 as SYDVKM. This CDR3 contains 13 residues. The CDR3 region is CASSLGTGDEQYF. The CDR3 bases are TGTGCCAGCAGTTTAGGGACAGGGGACGAGCAGTACTTC. Based on the CDR3 plus reference TRBV28 and TRBJ2-7, the full variable domain is DVKVTQSSRYLVKRTGEKVFLECVQDMDHENMFWYRQDPGLGLRLIYFSYDVKMKEKGDIPEGYSVSREKKERFSLILESASTNQTSMYLCASSLGTGDEQYFGPGTRLTVT.

For this clonotype: An end of the junction differs from the germline gene, which may be a read error. The chain links TRBV12-5 to TRBJ2-1; D uncertain. The J call is in doubt because the DNA end fits TRBJ2-7 better. Germline CDR1 and CDR2: LGHNT and FRNRAP. This CDR3 contains 17 residues. DNA for the CDR3: TGTGTTAGTGGTTTGGTACTGGACGACCAGTATATCAATGAGCAGTACTTC. Its protein is CVSGLVLDDQYINEQYF.

The chain carries TRBV2 and TRBJ2-7, with 12 bases fitting TRBD2. The trim removed 5 bases at V and 0 bases at J, leaving 5 bases unmatched. Germline V gene sequence: CDR1 SNHLY, CDR2 FYNNEI. The CDR3 length is 16 residues. This CDR3 is CASSPTSGSYSYEQYF. CDR3 DNA sequence: TGTGCCAGCAGTCCGACTAGCGGGAGTTACTCCTACGAGCAGTACTTC.

The CDR3 DNA reads as TGTGCCAGCAGCGTACTCCCACTAGCGGGAGATTCCTACAATGAGCAGTTCTTC. It yields the protein CASSVLPLAGDSYNEQFF. This chain links TRBV9 with TRBJ2-1; TRBD2 agrees at 11 bases. V was pared by 1 base and J by 1 base, with 7 bases of the junction left unmatched. The germline gives CDR1 SGDLS, CDR2 YYNGEE. The CDR3 consists of 18 residues.

V and J are TRBV2 and TRBJ2-2; TRBD2 aligns across 12 bases. V was clipped by 7 bases and J by 7 bases; unmatched bases: 7. The germline gives CDR1 SNHLY, CDR2 FYNNEI. The CDR3 runs to 15 residues. The CDR3 region is CASTTTSGSIGELFF. In DNA, the CDR3 is TGTGCCAGCACTACGACTAGCGGGAGTATCGGGGAGCTGTTTTTT.

Concerning this clonotype itself: An end of the junction does not agree with germline; a read error may underlie this. The chain recombines TRBV6-2 or TRBV6-3 with TRBJ2-7, with a possible D match to TRBD1 (6 bases). The CDR3 runs 15 residues. Germline loops: CDR1 MNHEY, CDR2 SVGEGT. The CDR3 spells CASSNSWTAPTRQYF. CDR3 nucleotides: TGTGCCAGCAGTAACTCTTGGACAGCTCCTACGAGGCAGTACTTC.

The V gene is TRBV29-1, the J gene TRBJ2-5, with D possibly called TRBD1 or TRBD2 (5 bases each). The CDR3 loop spans 16 amino acids. Germline-derived CDR1 and CDR2 are SQVTM and ANQGSEA. Trimming pared 6 bases from V and 0 bases from J, leaving 20 bases between. CDR3 coding DNA: TGCAGCGTGGTGGGACCGCTAATCCTGTACCAAGAGACCCAGTACTTC. Encoded protein: CSVVGPLILYQETQYF.